One sample yielded the 22 T cell receptor beta chains listed below, sequenced in a study of identical twins. TCRdb called the 5' RACE reads again in MiXCR, with one record for every CDR3 protein. The sample consists of roughly 290,000 distinct CDR3 sequences, about 8.9% of them appearing once. These data were also filed under a second study, of yellow fever vaccine responses in identical twins.

Material: memory (CD45RO+) T cells sorted from blood. Receptor source: a woman under 30 in good health.

Only a few counts were recorded for this clonotype. The chain employs TRBV19 and TRBJ1-1; possibly TRBD1 for D (6 bases). The germline V gene has CDR1 LNHDA and CDR2 SQIVND (reference sequence). V was shortened by 3 bases and J by 1 base, with 9 bases between the two germline ends. The CDR3 has 14 residues. The CDR3 here is CASSIGQQNTEAFF. DNA of the CDR3: TGTGCCAGTAGTATCGGACAGCAGAACACTGAAGCTTTCTTT. The full variable domain, rest sourced from reference TRBV19 and TRBJ1-1, is DGGITQSPKYLFRKEGQNVTLSCEQNLNHDAMYWYRQDPGQGLRLIYYSQIVNDFQKGDIAEGYSVSREKKESFPLTVTSAQKNPTAFYLCASSIGQQNTEAFFGQGTRLTVV.

The chain recombines TRBV7-9 with TRBJ2-1; D remains unclear. V lost 7 bases and J 4 bases, leaving 17 bases between the germline ends. CDR1 and CDR2 from the germline V gene are SEHNR and FQNEAQ (reference sequence). The CDR3 has 15 amino acids. Written as DNA, the CDR3 is TGTGCCAGCAACCCTATCCGACCCGAATACAATGAGCAGTTCTTC. Amino acids: CASNPIRPEYNEQFF.

This clonotype was counted at least ten times. The chain combines TRBV5-1 with TRBJ2-1, with 8 positions matching TRBD2. CDR3 size: 15 residues. Per germline, CDR1 SGHRS and CDR2 YFSETQ. The J segment lost 7 bases and the V segment lost 1 base, leaving 7 bases of the junction unmatched. The CDR3 spells CASSLIGGAFNEQFF. The CDR3 DNA sequence: TGCGCCAGCAGCTTGATCGGGGGGGCTTTTAATGAGCAGTTCTTC.

This clonotype was seen more than once but under ten times. V usage is TRBV11-3 and J usage is TRBJ1-2, with D unresolved. The V gene's germline CDR1 is SGHNT and CDR2 YENEEA. The CDR3 covers 13 residues. Deletions cut 5 bases from V and 8 bases from J, with 15 bases between. The CDR3 spells CASSRELQEGYTF. CDR3 nucleotides: TGTGCCAGCAGCCGAGAACTCCAGGAAGGCTACACCTTC.

CDR3 bases: TGTGCCAGCTCAATGGGGATGAACACTGAAGCTTTCTTT. This encodes CASSMGMNTEAFF. This sequence joins TRBV2 and TRBJ1-1; no firm D call. Trimming took 8 bases from V and 0 from J, leaving 10 bases between them. The CDR3 has 13 amino acids. CDR1 is SNHLY and CDR2 is FYNNEI in the germline V gene.

The chain couples TRBV19 to TRBJ2-1; D not resolved. Germline CDR1 is LNHDA and CDR2 is SQIVND (reference sequence). This CDR3 is 12 amino acids long. V was trimmed by 3 bases and J by 6 bases, leaving 6 bases between them. The CDR3 region has the DNA TGTGCCAGTAGTATTCTAGGCAATGAGCAGTTCTTC. Amino acid sequence: CASSILGNEQFF.

The V gene is TRBV5-6, the J gene TRBJ2-1; no reliable D call. Trimming pared 2 bases from V and 0 bases from J, leaving 9 bases between. The CDR3 is 15 amino acids. Germline V lookup: CDR1 SGHDT, CDR2 YYEEEE. In nucleotides, the CDR3 is TGTGCCAGCAGCTTTAAACTTACCTCCTACAATGAGCAGTTCTTC. It is translated as CASSFKLTSYNEQFF.

The sample holds many counts of this clonotype. This chain uses TRBV5-1 with TRBJ2-2; D not certain. The germline CDR1 and CDR2 sequences are SGHRS and YFSETQ. V was pared by 1 base and J by 2 bases, with 6 bases between. The CDR3 is 14 amino acids. Written as DNA, the CDR3 is TGCGCCAGCAGCTTGACCGTTAACACCGGGGAGCTGTTTTTT. Its protein is CASSLTVNTGELFF.

This clonotype showed up many times. The chain recombines TRBV12-3 or TRBV12-4 with TRBJ1-2; possible D gene TRBD1, 6 bases. The V end lost 5 bases, the J end lost 3 bases, and 13 bases lay between the germline ends. The CDR3 runs to 14 residues. The CDR3 spells CASSPRGADYGYTF. The DNA of the CDR3 is TGTGCCAGCAGTCCGAGGGGGGCGGACTATGGCTACACCTTC.

This clonotype has more than one count but fewer than ten. The chain has TRBV7-9 and TRBJ2-3, with TRBD2 identical over 8 bases. J lost 0 bases, V lost 2 bases, and 4 bases had no gene match. Per the germline V gene, CDR1 is SEHNR and CDR2 is FQNEAQ (reference sequence). This CDR3 is built from 16 residues. Here the CDR3 reads CASSLLSGRSTDTQYF. CDR3 in DNA: TGTGCCAGCAGCTTACTAAGCGGGAGAAGCACAGATACGCAGTATTTT.

This clonotype was seen ten or more times. V gene TRBV29-1 combines with J gene TRBJ2-1; 8 bases line up with TRBD1. V was clipped by 7 bases and J by 4 bases; unmatched bases: 9. CDR3 size: 14 residues. Germline V gene lookup returns CDR1 SQVTM and CDR2 ANQGSEA. This CDR3 reads CSAPDRAVYNEQFF. The CDR3, as DNA: TGCAGCGCCCCGGACAGGGCAGTTTACAATGAGCAGTTCTTC.

This clonotype was counted between two and nine times. The chain recombines TRBV6-5 with TRBJ1-1; a possible D gene is TRBD1 (5 bases). The CDR3 runs to 15 residues. V was cut by 6 bases and J by 1 base, with 15 bases left in between. In germline, CDR1 is MNHEY, CDR2 SVGAGI. For the CDR3, the DNA is TGTGCCAGCAGCTTAATCGGGACTGAGAACACTGAAGCTTTCTTT. Translated, it gives CASSLIGTENTEAFF.

This clonotype has at least ten counts. The rearrangement links TRBV29-1 to TRBJ1-2; D not certain. Trimming cost V 6 bases and J 3 bases, with 14 bases left between them. Germline values: CDR1 SQVTM, CDR2 ANQGSEA. The CDR3 totals 13 residues. CDR3 bases: TGCAGCGTCTCGAGTGCTGTTTACTATGGCTACACCTTC. Its translation is CSVSSAVYYGYTF.

Only a few counts were recorded for this clonotype. The chain couples TRBV15 to TRBJ2-5; 11 bases align to TRBD1. Germline V gene data show CDR1 as LNHNV and CDR2 as YYDKDF (reference sequence). V shed 5 bases and J 4 bases; nucleotides not matched to a gene: 6. CDR3 length equals 15 residues. The CDR3 sequence is CATSSRTGGRETQYF. In DNA form, the CDR3 reads TGTGCCACCAGCTCGCGGACAGGGGGCCGAGAGACCCAGTACTTC.

The gene calls are TRBV7-9 and TRBJ1-2, with 8 bases identical to TRBD1. CDR1 SEHNR and CDR2 FQNEAQ come from the germline V gene (reference sequence). This CDR3 spans 14 amino acids. Unmatched junction bases numbered 4, after V lost 5 bases and J lost 2 bases. CDR3: CASSQGAGNYGYTF. The CDR3 DNA sequence: TGTGCCAGCAGCCAGGGGGCGGGAAACTATGGCTACACCTTC.

The V and J genes are TRBV5-1 and TRBJ2-2; D unclear. Germline V CDR1 and CDR2: SGHRS, YFSETQ. V lost 2 bases and J 6 bases, leaving 11 bases between the germline ends. CDR3 length: 14 amino acids. The CDR3 loop reads CASSLGTEAGELFF. CDR3 nucleotides: TGCGCCAGCAGCTTAGGTACAGAGGCCGGGGAGCTGTTTTTT.

This clonotype was detected only a few times. The V call is TRBV7-4, the J call TRBJ2-1; 7 positions match TRBD1. The junction had 21 bases not matched to a gene; V was cut back by 7 bases and J by 3 bases. Germline V gene lookup returns CDR1 SGHVT and CDR2 SQSDAQ. This CDR3 has 19 residues. The CDR3 DNA is TGTGCCAGCACCCAAATCCCCAATAGTGGACAGGACCGCTACAATGAGCAGTTCTTC. Translating it yields CASTQIPNSGQDRYNEQFF.

Ten or more counts support this clonotype. This chain connects TRBV12-3 or TRBV12-4 to TRBJ2-5, with D possibly called TRBD1 or TRBD2 (5 bases each). CDR3 length equals 14 residues. Trimming took off 6 bases at V and 7 bases at J, with 18 bases between the two ends. CDR3 sequence reads: CASSKTGTPGTQYF. The CDR3 nucleotides are TGTGCCAGCAGCAAGACGGGGACCCCCGGGACCCAGTACTTC.

In its sample, this clonotype was seen many times. The gene calls are TRBV6-4 and TRBJ1-6; D perhaps matches TRBD1 (5 bases). Trimming took off 0 bases at V and 8 bases at J, with 8 bases between the two ends. The germline V gene has CDR1 MRHNA and CDR2 SNTAGT. This CDR3 has 14 amino acids. The CDR3 DNA sequence: TGTGCCAGCAGTGACTCGACAGAGGATTCACCCCTCCACTTT. This translates into CASSDSTEDSPLHF.

V is TRBV20-1 and J is TRBJ2-7, with D maybe TRBD1 (5 bases). Germline V CDR1 and CDR2: DFQATT, SNEGSKA (reference sequence). CDR3 size: 15 residues. Trimming removed 0 bases from V and 2 bases from J, with 14 bases in between. The CDR3 sequence is CSARDRQGPTYEQYV. As DNA, the CDR3 is TGCAGTGCTAGAGATAGGCAGGGTCCTACCTACGAGCAGTACGTC.

This clonotype was recorded many times. J is TRBJ2-1 and V is TRBV20-1; 7 positions match TRBD2. CDR3 size: 16 residues. CDR1 DFQATT and CDR2 SNEGSKA come from the germline V gene (reference sequence). Unmatched junction bases numbered 8, after V lost 0 bases and J lost 3 bases. DNA for the CDR3: TGCAGTGCTAGAGATCCTGCTAGCGGAGACTACAATGAGCAGTTCTTC. It encodes CSARDPASGDYNEQFF.

The chain is built from TRBV12-3 or TRBV12-4 and TRBJ1-1; possible D gene TRBD1, 5 bases. The CDR3 has 13 amino acids. V lost 4 bases to trimming and J lost 5 bases, with 11 bases between them. This CDR3 is CASSSSGGTEAFF. CDR3 sequence (DNA): TGTGCCAGCAGTTCATCTGGGGGTACTGAAGCTTTCTTT.